This T cell receptor beta chain was sequenced for a study of cytomegalovirus exposure and HLA in healthy donors. Looking at the study overall: Among roughly 180 million T cells, an earlier analysis found about 110 million unique TCR beta sequences.

Study results and limitations: Later work found most CMV-associated TCR beta chains apparently HLA-restricted.

CDR3 length equals 14 residues. Germline values: CDR1 KGHSH, CDR2 LQKENI. The trim removed 7 bases at V and 6 bases at J, leaving 7 bases unmatched. A note on this clone: Antigen specificity is unknown.

Use of 60 Vbeta and 13 Jbeta primers characterized the PCR. Method: immunoSEQ multiplex PCR; TCRdb's copy keeps in-frame clones and lacks some. Among about 100,000 clones listed, more than 60% were seen once. The sequencing sample was made of PBMCs. The source of this sequence is a woman younger than 30 in good health and CMV-seropositive. The chain carries TRBV18 and TRBJ2-1, with 9 bases identical to TRBD1. The CDR3 bases are TGTGCCAGCTTAACCGGGACAGGGATCAATGAGCAGTTCTTC. It yields the protein CASLTGTGINEQFF.